The 24 T cell receptor beta chains presented below share a single source sample, sequenced in a study of T cell responses to AZD1222 COVID-19 vaccine. The method was immunoSEQ multiplex PCR; TCRdb's version includes in-frame clones alone and lacks a portion of them. The table has about 99,000 clones, approximately 89% seen once. This specimen consisted of peripheral blood, obtained 28 days after the second AZD1222 dose. These receptor sequences come from an adult who received the AZD1222 COVID-19 vaccine.

Concerning this clone: At one end, the junction sequence differs from germline, possibly due to a read error. This chain connects TRBV28 to TRBJ1-4, with D unresolved. This CDR3 is 12 amino acids long. The V gene's germline CDR1 is MDHEN and CDR2 SYDVKM. The CDR3 here is CASSSTHGLAGF. The CDR3 bases are TGTGCCAGCAGTTCCACCCATGGTCTTGCGGGGTTT.

The chain employs TRBV7-9 and TRBJ1-1; weak D call: TRBD1 (5 bases). From germline, CDR1 is SEHNR and CDR2 FQNEAQ (reference sequence). V was clipped by 4 bases and J by 1 base, with 7 bases between them. The CDR3 spans 13 residues. The CDR3 DNA follows: TGTGCCAGCAGCTCGCAGGGGAACACTGAAGCTTTCTTT. Translation gives CASSSQGNTEAFF. The whole variable domain, filled in from reference TRBV7-9 and TRBJ1-1, reads DTGVSQNPRHKITKRGQNVTFRCDPISEHNRLYWYRQTLGQGPEFLTYFQNEAQLEKSRLLSDRFSAERPKGSFSTLEIQRTEQGDSAMYLCASSSQGNTEAFFGQGTRLTVV.

This clone was seen just once. The rearrangement joins TRBV5-1 to TRBJ1-5; D is unclear. The CDR3 loop spans 14 amino acids. Germline assignment: CDR1 SGHRS and CDR2 YFSETQ. With 4 bases removed from V and 3 bases from J, the gap between germline ends came to 11 bases. The CDR3, as DNA: TGCGCCAGCAGCCTAGGACCGGTCAATCAGCCCCAGCATTTT. This translates into CASSLGPVNQPQHF.

The rearrangement links TRBV7-2 to TRBJ1-2; 11 bases are a match to TRBD1. V lost 0 bases and J lost 8; bases outside the gene matches: 8. The CDR3 covers 16 residues. Looked up from germline, CDR1 is SGHTA and CDR2 is FQGNSA. The CDR3 spells CASSLAGDRGSGGYTF. The CDR3 bases are TGTGCCAGCAGCTTAGCCGGGGACAGGGGGTCGGGAGGCTACACCTTC.

V and J are TRBV27 and TRBJ1-5, with a weak D call TRBD1 (5 bases). Per germline, CDR1 MNHEY and CDR2 SMNVEV (reference sequence). Trimming took 5 bases from V and 7 from J, leaving 15 bases between them. This CDR3 is built from 14 residues. The CDR3 loop reads CASSGRVGGQPQHF. The CDR3 nucleotides read TGTGCCAGCAGTGGGAGGGTCGGGGGACAGCCCCAGCATTTT.

A single count supports this clone. The chain joins TRBV28 to TRBJ2-2; 9 bases map to TRBD1. The CDR3 is 17 amino acids. Trimming cost V 2 bases and J 5 bases; bases outside gene matches: 9. Germline CDR1 and CDR2: MDHEN and SYDVKM. The CDR3 is CASSLPGQGIKTGELFF. The CDR3 coding sequence is TGTGCCAGCAGTTTACCGGGACAGGGTATTAAAACCGGGGAGCTGTTTTTT.

The J gene is TRBJ2-3, the V gene TRBV28; D not resolved. CDR3 length equals 15 residues. V dropped 5 bases and J dropped 2 bases, with 14 bases sitting between them. Germline CDR1 is MDHEN and CDR2 is SYDVKM. Written as DNA, the CDR3 is TGTGCCAGCAGTCCTGTGGGTAGTCCCACAGATACGCAGTATTTT. Residues: CASSPVGSPTDTQYF.

V and J are TRBV18 and TRBJ1-3; tentatively, D is TRBD1 (6 bases). The germline V gene encodes CDR1 KGHSH and CDR2 LQKENI. The CDR3 has 15 amino acids. Trimming cost V 4 bases and J 3 bases, with 13 bases left between them. The CDR3 here is CASSLQQGLGNTIYF. The CDR3 bases are TGTGCCAGCTCACTCCAACAGGGACTTGGAAACACCATATATTTT.

In its sample, this clone was seen a few times. The chain combines TRBV6-5 with TRBJ2-6; D may be TRBD2 (5 bases). This CDR3 comprises 15 residues. The V gene lost 10 bases and the J gene lost 0 bases, with 13 bases spanning the gap. Germline V gene lookup returns CDR1 MNHEY and CDR2 SVGAGI. The CDR3 DNA reads as TGTGCCACTCGGGGAGCACACTCTGGGGCCAACGTCCTGACTTTC. It encodes CATRGAHSGANVLTF.

V is TRBV27 and J is TRBJ1-4; no clear D gene. Germline CDR1 is MNHEY and CDR2 is SMNVEV (reference sequence). The V and J ends lost 3 bases and 0 bases respectively, with 2 bases between them. The CDR3 contains 13 residues. The CDR3 sequence is CASSFSTNEKLFF. As DNA, the CDR3 is TGTGCCAGCAGTTTCTCAACTAATGAAAAACTGTTTTTT.

V gene TRBV7-9 combines with J gene TRBJ2-5; 11 positions match TRBD2. The CDR3 is made up of 14 amino acids. V lost 5 bases, J lost 5 bases, and 4 bases stayed unmatched. Germline V CDR1 and CDR2: SEHNR, FQNEAQ (reference sequence). CDR3 residues: CASSISGRAETQYF. The DNA for the CDR3 is TGTGCCAGCAGCATTAGCGGGAGGGCCGAGACCCAGTACTTC.

CDR3 loop: CASSQFGRKRYEQYF. CDR3 DNA sequence: TGTGCCAGCAGCCAGTTCGGGAGGAAAAGGTACGAGCAGTACTTC. The chain carries TRBV14 and TRBJ2-7, with 7 positions matching TRBD2. The trim removed 3 bases at V and 4 bases at J, leaving 9 bases unmatched. The CDR3 has 15 amino acids. The germline CDR1 and CDR2 sequences are SGHDN and FVKESK.

CDR3 sequence (DNA): TGTGCCTCGGGAGAGCAGCCAGATACGCAGTATTTT. Its protein is CASGEQPDTQYF. The V and J genes are TRBV5-5 and TRBJ2-3, with D tentatively TRBD2 (6 bases). The CDR3 spans 12 residues. V was pared by 10 bases and J by 4 bases, with 13 bases between. Germline V CDR1 and CDR2: SGHKS, YYEKEE (reference sequence).

For the CDR3, the DNA is TGTGCCAGCAGTTACCCCCGGACAGGAGTCTACGAGCAGTACTTC. Its translation: CASSYPRTGVYEQYF. The rearrangement uses TRBV6-2 or TRBV6-3 and TRBJ2-7; 7 bases map to TRBD1. CDR3 length: 15 amino acids. From germline, CDR1 is MNHEY and CDR2 SVGEGT. The trim removed 2 bases at V and 3 bases at J, leaving 7 bases unmatched.

The rearrangement links TRBV27 to TRBJ2-7, with D perhaps TRBD1 or TRBD2 (5 bases each). Germline assignment: CDR1 MNHEY and CDR2 SMNVEV (reference sequence). The CDR3 is 14 residues long. The germline V and J ends were trimmed by 5 bases and 3 bases, with 14 bases remaining between them. CDR3 sequence (DNA): TGTGCCAGCAGTCTAAGGGACGGTATCTACGAGCAGTACTTC. This gives the protein CASSLRDGIYEQYF.

The chain employs TRBV3-1 (or the pseudogene TRBV3-2) and TRBJ2-1; 7 bases fit TRBD2. The CDR3 runs 16 residues. CDR1 is LGHDT and CDR2 is YNNKEL in the germline V gene (reference sequence). V shed 0 bases, J shed 3 bases, and the junction held 5 bases outside the gene matches. The CDR3 DNA reads as TGTGCCAGCAGCCAAGATGGGGGAGGGCACTACAATGAGCAGTTCTTC. Its translation: CASSQDGGGHYNEQFF.

The chain couples TRBV19 to TRBJ1-2, with D tentatively TRBD1 (5 bases). CDR1 LNHDA and CDR2 SQIVND come from the germline V gene (reference sequence). The CDR3 runs to 15 residues. The ends were cut back, 4 bases at V and 6 bases at J, with 18 bases in the middle. The CDR3 sequence: CASSTLGGPSDGYTF. CDR3 bases: TGTGCCAGTAGTACCCTGGGGGGACCCTCGGATGGCTACACCTTC.

This clone was seen a single time. The chain is built from TRBV4-3 and TRBJ2-7, with D possibly matching TRBD1 (5 bases). The V and J ends lost 0 bases and 6 bases respectively, with 6 bases between them. The germline V gene encodes CDR1 LGHNA and CDR2 YSLEER. The CDR3 length is 12 residues. For the CDR3, the DNA is TGCGCCAGCAGCCAAGAAAGGGGCGAGCAGTACTTC. It specifies CASSQERGEQYF.

In its sample, this clone was seen once. The chain joins TRBV5-6 to TRBJ2-7; D is unresolved. CDR3 size: 9 residues. The V end was cut by 7 bases, the J end by 3 bases, with 2 bases between. Germline CDR1 reads SGHDT; CDR2 reads YYEEEE. The DNA for the CDR3 is TGTGCCAGCGGCTACGAGCAGTACTTC. This gives the protein CASGYEQYF.

The V call is TRBV29-1, the J call TRBJ2-5; TRBD2 matches at 15 bases. Trimming took 7 bases from V and 2 from J; bases not matched to a gene: 5. Germline loops: CDR1 SQVTM, CDR2 ANQGSEA. This CDR3 comprises 15 residues. Here the CDR3 reads CSAVGLAGGQETQYF. In nucleotides, the CDR3 is TGCAGCGCCGTGGGACTAGCGGGAGGACAAGAGACCCAGTACTTC.

V gene TRBV21-1 combines with J gene TRBJ1-2; the D call of TRBD1 is as the table states it, not checked on the DNA. TRBV21-1 is a listed pseudogene. The length of the CDR3 is 13 residues. The CDR3 loop is CASSKQVQSRCPF. Written as DNA, the CDR3 is TGTGCCAGCAGCAAACAGGTCCAATCCCGCTGTCCCTTC.

The chain uses TRBV6-5 and TRBJ1-5; D is possibly TRBD1 (6 bases). Germline CDR1 and CDR2: MNHEY and SVGAGI. The V gene lost 4 bases and the J gene lost 7 bases, with 11 bases spanning the gap. This CDR3 comprises 13 residues. CDR3 residues: CASSSAGGQPQHF. CDR3 coding DNA: TGTGCCAGCAGTTCCGCCGGGGGCCAGCCCCAGCATTTT.

The CDR3 DNA sequence: TGTGCCAGCAGCCCGCCGGCAGGGGGCCGGTGGGGCATTCAGTACTTC. This codes for CASSPPAGGRWGIQYF. The chain has TRBV28 and TRBJ2-4, with 8 bases lining up with TRBD1. Germline assignment: CDR1 MDHEN and CDR2 SYDVKM. CDR3 length equals 16 residues. V gave up 6 bases and J gave up 9 bases; unmatched junction bases: 16.

There are a few counts of this clone. This chain joins TRBV15 and TRBJ1-4; D is unresolved. The CDR3 is made up of 17 amino acids. Germline-derived CDR1 and CDR2 are LNHNV and YYDKDF (reference sequence). Trimming removed 0 bases at V and 4 bases at J, with 15 bases between. The chain's CDR3 is CATSRDKSTAFNEKLFF. The DNA of the CDR3 is TGTGCCACCAGCAGAGATAAGAGCACAGCCTTTAATGAAAAACTGTTTTTT. Supplemented by reference TRBV15 and TRBJ1-4, the full variable domain reads DAMVIQNPRYQVTQFGKPVTLSCSQTLNHNVMYWYQQKSSQAPKLLFHYYDKDFNNEADTPDNFQSRRPNTSFCFLDIRSPGLGDTAMYLCATSRDKSTAFNEKLFFGSGTQLSVL.